This TCR beta chain was documented in a study of Graves' ophthalmopathy and Graves' hyperthyroidism. Whole-study context: Upon initial diagnosis and before any treatment, peripheral blood was collected.

Trimming cost V 1 base and J 6 bases, with 10 bases left between them. CDR3 size: 15 residues. CDR1 and CDR2 (germline): SGHDN, FVKESK. Clinicians made diagnoses from clinical symptoms, serum thyroxine, TRAb, thyroid ultrasound and orbital computed tomography. TCR beta CDR3 amplification used RNA transcripts. First-round RT-PCR employed HTBI primers, with a second-round multiplex PCR after it. TCRdb independently ran MiXCR on the multiplex PCR reads; one entry per CDR3 protein. The sample comprises roughly 700,000 distinct CDR3 sequences, roughly two fifths of which are singletons, and less than 55% rests with the top ten.

This sequence joins TRBV14 and TRBJ1-6; D remains ambiguous. The material sequenced was peripheral blood. This clonotype was obtained from an adult man with Graves' ophthalmopathy. The CDR3 reads CASSQAPRFNSPLHF. Here the CDR3 DNA reads TGTGCCAGCAGCCAAGCCCCCAGGTTTAATTCACCCCTCCACTTT.